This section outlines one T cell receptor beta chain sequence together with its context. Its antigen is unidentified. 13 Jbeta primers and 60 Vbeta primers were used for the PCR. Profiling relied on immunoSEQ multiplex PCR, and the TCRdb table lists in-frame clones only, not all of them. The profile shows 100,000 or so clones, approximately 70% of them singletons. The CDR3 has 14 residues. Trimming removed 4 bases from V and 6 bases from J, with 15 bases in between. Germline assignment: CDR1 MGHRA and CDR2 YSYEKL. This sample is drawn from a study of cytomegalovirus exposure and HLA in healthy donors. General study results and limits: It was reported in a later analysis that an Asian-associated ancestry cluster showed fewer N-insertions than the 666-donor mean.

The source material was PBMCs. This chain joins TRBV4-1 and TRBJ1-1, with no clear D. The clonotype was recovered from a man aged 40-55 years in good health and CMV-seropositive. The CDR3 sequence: CASSPIGGSPEAFF. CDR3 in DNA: TGCGCCAGCAGCCCCATAGGAGGGAGCCCTGAAGCTTTCTTT.